This paragraph covers one T cell receptor (beta chain) sequence. Its antigen is undetermined. The CDR3 runs 18 residues. Trimming cost V 5 bases and J 4 bases; bases outside gene matches: 16. Germline V gives CDR1 SEHNR, CDR2 FQNEAQ (reference sequence). Stated treatment: roughly 19 received Ad26.COV2.S at low or high dose, single or two shots; a few received placebo; per-sample allocation not given. All samples were drawn on day 63, counting from the first vaccine or placebo injection. The sample originates from a study of Ad26.COV2.S vaccination and SARS-CoV-2 variants. Overall study context: Each vaccinee took Ad26.COV2.S intramuscularly, once or twice 56 days apart. Whole-study results and caveats: Vaccine recipients showed a spike-specific TCR breadth that was higher than in placebo recipients. Vaccinated and placebo-treated recipients had similar non-spike TCR breadth.

Measured with immunoSEQ multiplex PCR; TCRdb has only the in-frame clones, and not every one. The sample carries about 440,000 clones, around 90% recorded once. The sequenced sample was peripheral blood, obtained in a trial of Ad26.COV2.S vaccine versus placebo. The receptor was isolated from a person aged 18-65 years who received the Ad26.COV2.S COVID-19 vaccine or a placebo. This sequence joins TRBV7-9 and TRBJ2-5, with TRBD1 matching over 10 bases. The CDR3 coding sequence is TGTGCCAGCAGCCAAACCAATCTACCGGGACAGGGGCCAGAGACCCAGTACTTC. This encodes CASSQTNLPGQGPETQYF.